The subject of this entry is one T cell receptor beta chain. Its antigen is currently unknown. It was second doses at about 4 or about 12 weeks that were pooled. This entry belongs to a study of T cell responses to AZD1222 COVID-19 vaccine. Points from the study as a whole: The CD4 TCRs associated with vaccination extended across spike and predominated at 160-218 and 743-854. Only a handful of AZD1222 recipients, several in all, had baseline seropositivity. Increased Spike-specific TCR breadth and depth were observed after two AZD1222 doses.

CDR3 length: 12 amino acids. The germline CDR1 and CDR2 sequences are GTSNPN and SVGIG (reference sequence). With 8 bases removed from V and 5 bases from J, the gap between germline ends came to 15 bases. The repertoire was sequenced with immunoSEQ multiplex PCR; TCRdb's copy has only in-frame clones and lacks some. This repertoire shows fewer than 150,000 clones, roughly 93% found once; its top ten account for approximately 9%. The rearrangement links TRBV30 to TRBJ1-1; weak D call: TRBD1 (5 bases). The specimen comprised peripheral blood, sampled 28 days after the second AZD1222 dose. The TCR comes from an adult who received the AZD1222 COVID-19 vaccine. This chain's CDR3 is CAGGRTRTEAFF. CDR3 DNA sequence: TGTGCCGGGGGACGGACTAGAACTGAAGCTTTCTTT.